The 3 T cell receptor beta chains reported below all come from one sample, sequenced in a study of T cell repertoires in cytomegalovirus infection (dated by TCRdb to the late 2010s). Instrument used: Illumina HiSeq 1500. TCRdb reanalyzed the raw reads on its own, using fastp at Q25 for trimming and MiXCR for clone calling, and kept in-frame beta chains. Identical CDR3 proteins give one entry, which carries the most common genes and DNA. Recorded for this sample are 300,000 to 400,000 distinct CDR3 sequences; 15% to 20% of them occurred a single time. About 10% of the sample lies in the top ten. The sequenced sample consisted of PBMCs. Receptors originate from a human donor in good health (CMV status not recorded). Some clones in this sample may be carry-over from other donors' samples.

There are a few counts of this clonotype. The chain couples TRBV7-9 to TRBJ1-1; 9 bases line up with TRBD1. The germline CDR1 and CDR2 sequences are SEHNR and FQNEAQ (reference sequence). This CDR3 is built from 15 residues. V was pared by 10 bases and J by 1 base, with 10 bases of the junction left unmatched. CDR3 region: CAIPRTGDRNTEAFF. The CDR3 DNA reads TGTGCCATCCCGCGGACAGGGGATAGGAACACTGAAGCTTTCTTT. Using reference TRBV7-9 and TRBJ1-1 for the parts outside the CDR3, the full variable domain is DTGVSQNPRHKITKRGQNVTFRCDPISEHNRLYWYRQTLGQGPEFLTYFQNEAQLEKSRLLSDRFSAERPKGSFSTLEIQRTEQGDSAMYLCAIPRTGDRNTEAFFGQGTRLTVV.

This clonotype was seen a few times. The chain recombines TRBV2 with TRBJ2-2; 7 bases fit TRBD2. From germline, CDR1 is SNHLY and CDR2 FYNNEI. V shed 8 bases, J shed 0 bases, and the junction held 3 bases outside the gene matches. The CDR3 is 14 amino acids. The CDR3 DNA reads TGTGCCAGCCGGGGAGGGCCGAACACCGGGGAGCTGTTTTTT. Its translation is CASRGGPNTGELFF. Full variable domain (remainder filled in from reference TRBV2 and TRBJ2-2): EPEVTQTPSHQVTQMGQEVILRCVPISNHLYFYWYRQILGQKVEFLVSFYNNEISEKSEIFDDQFSVERPDGSNFTLKIRSTKLEDSAMYFCASRGGPNTGELFFGEGSRLTVL.

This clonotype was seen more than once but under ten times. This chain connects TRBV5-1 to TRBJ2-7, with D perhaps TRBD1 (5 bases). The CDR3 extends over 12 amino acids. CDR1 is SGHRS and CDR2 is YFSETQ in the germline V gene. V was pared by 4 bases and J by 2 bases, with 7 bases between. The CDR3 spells CASSTGTYEQYF. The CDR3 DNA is TGCGCCAGCAGCACAGGAACCTACGAGCAGTACTTC.